The rows below give T cell receptor beta chains drawn from one sample of a study of identical twins. TCRdb itself ran the 5' RACE reads through MiXCR, one entry per CDR3 protein. This table has about 500,000 distinct CDR3 sequences, 14% appearing once. The sample was also linked to a second study, of yellow fever vaccine responses in identical twins.

Source material: CD4+ T cells sorted from blood. Receptors originate from a young woman in good health. CDR3s include the opening cysteine and the closing phenylalanine or tryptophan. A D gene is named only where the DNA matches it firmly. Clone size is given for some rows only: seen once, a few or many times, or a class if the clone is expanded.

size	V	J	D	CDR3	DNA
few	TRBV19	TRBJ2-5	NA	CASSPAGRQYQETQYF	TGTGCCAGTAGTCCCGCCGGCAGACAGTACCAAGAGACCCAGTACTTC
many	TRBV5-1	TRBJ2-1	TRBD1	CASSLGSGGHEQFF	TGCGCCAGCAGCTTGGGGTCAGGGGGCCATGAGCAGTTCTTC
NA	TRBV27	TRBJ2-1	TRBD2	CASSLGTSGRAGKPFF	TGTGCCAGCAGTTTGGGGACTAGCGGGAGGGCCGGAAAGCCGTTCTTC
NA	TRBV3-1	TRBJ2-7	NA	CASSQEVTGYEQYF	TGTGCCAGCAGCCAAGAAGTAACGGGGTACGAGCAGTACTTC
NA	TRBV6-1	TRBJ2-2	TRBD2	CASSAEGILAANTGELFF	TGTGCCAGCAGTGCCGAGGGTATTCTAGCGGCGAACACCGGGGAGCTGTTTTTT
NA	TRBV2	TRBJ1-1	TRBD1	CASSLVSGQGDTEAFF	TGTGCCAGCAGTCTAGTATCTGGACAGGGGGACACTGAAGCTTTCTTT
few	TRBV10-3	TRBJ2-6	TRBD2	CAITGAGGGANVLTF	TGTGCCATCACCGGCGCCGGGGGGGGGGCCAACGTCCTGACTTTC
few	TRBV7-9	TRBJ2-2	NA	CASGVGELFF	TGTGCCAGCGGAGTGGGGGAGCTGTTTTTT
NA	TRBV20-1	TRBJ1-2	NA	CSAPPDRSGYTF	TGCAGTGCTCCGCCGGACAGATCCGGCTACACCTTC
NA	TRBV10-1	TRBJ1-2	NA	CASSESGTNGYTF	TGCGCCAGCAGTGAGTCGGGGACGAATGGCTACACCTTC
NA	TRBV5-1	TRBJ2-1	TRBD1	CASSLGGTENNEQFF	TGCGCCAGCAGCTTGGGGGGGACAGAGAACAATGAGCAGTTCTTC
few	TRBV18	TRBJ1-3	NA	CASSPGQRSGNTIYF	TGTGCCAGCTCGCCAGGACAGCGCTCTGGAAACACCATATATTTT
many	TRBV12-3/TRBV12-4	TRBJ2-7	NA	CASGFTGYYEQYF	TGTGCCAGCGGATTTACAGGGTACTACGAGCAGTACTTC
few	TRBV7-9	TRBJ1-3	NA	CASSPTQTGNTIYF	TGTGCCAGCAGCCCTACACAGACCGGAAACACCATATATTTT
NA	TRBV27	TRBJ2-7	TRBD1	CASRRDRDRVAYEQYF	TGTGCCAGCAGGCGTGACCGGGACAGGGTAGCCTACGAGCAGTACTTC
many	TRBV12-3/TRBV12-4	TRBJ2-1	TRBD1	CASSQGTGGVYNEQFF	TGTGCCAGCAGTCAAGGGACAGGGGGCGTCTACAATGAGCAGTTCTTC
NA	TRBV25-1	TRBJ2-2	TRBD1	CASSGRQGGTGELFF	TGTGCCAGCAGTGGGAGACAGGGTGGCACCGGGGAGCTGTTTTTT
once	TRBV19	TRBJ1-1	NA	CASSRGRMNTEAFF	TGTGCCAGTAGTAGGGGCAGAATGAACACTGAAGCTTTCTTT
few	TRBV15	TRBJ2-5	TRBD1	CATSRRTGTGSETQYF	TGTGCCACCAGCAGGAGAACCGGGACAGGGAGCGAGACCCAGTACTTC
many	TRBV29-1	TRBJ2-1	TRBD1	CSAPGQGSYNEQFF	TGCAGCGCACCGGGACAGGGCTCCTACAATGAGCAGTTCTTC
NA	TRBV28	TRBJ2-5	TRBD2	CASSFLAGGAETQYF	TGTGCCAGCAGTTTTCTAGCGGGAGGAGCAGAGACCCAGTACTTC
many	TRBV15	TRBJ2-5	NA	CATSRDLKGRETQYF	TGTGCCACCAGCAGAGATCTAAAAGGGCGGGAGACCCAGTACTTC
NA	TRBV18	TRBJ2-3	NA	CASSPRKSDTGTQYF	TGTGCCAGCTCACCACGGAAGTCGGACACCGGTACGCAGTATTTT
NA	TRBV5-1	TRBJ2-3	NA	CASSERGRGPDTQYF	TGCGCCAGCAGCGAACGAGGCAGAGGCCCAGATACGCAGTATTTT
NA	TRBV18	TRBJ2-3	NA	CASSGTISTDTQYF	TGTGCCAGCTCGGGGACAATAAGCACAGATACGCAGTATTTT
NA	TRBV20-1	TRBJ2-7	TRBD1	CSARDRTGMYEQYF	TGCAGTGCTAGAGACAGGACAGGGATGTACGAGCAGTACTTC
NA	TRBV3-1	TRBJ2-1	TRBD2	CASRRGTSGPSGNEQFF	TGTGCCAGCAGGAGAGGGACTAGCGGGCCTTCGGGCAATGAGCAGTTCTTC
few	TRBV24-1	TRBJ2-3	NA	CATSDFGVADTQYF	TGTGCCACCAGTGATTTTGGGGTCGCAGATACGCAGTATTTT
few	TRBV20-1	TRBJ2-7	NA	CSASLTVSYEQYF	TGCAGTGCTTCACTCACTGTCTCCTACGAGCAGTACTTC
NA	TRBV20-1	TRBJ2-1	NA	CSASVENEQFF	TGCAGTGCTAGTGTGGAGAATGAGCAGTTCTTC
NA	TRBV6-1	TRBJ2-2	TRBD2	CASSQTSGSLTGELFF	TGTGCCAGCAGCCAAACTAGCGGGAGTCTAACCGGGGAGCTGTTTTTT
few	TRBV6-5	TRBJ2-7	NA	CASSFGHRVYEQYF	TGTGCCAGCAGTTTTGGACATCGGGTCTACGAGCAGTACTTC
many	TRBV10-3	TRBJ2-7	TRBD1	CATRDRDEQYF	TGTGCCACAAGAGACAGGGACGAGCAGTACTTC
many	TRBV6-1	TRBJ1-1	TRBD1	CASGTGANTEAFF	TGTGCCAGCGGTACAGGGGCGAACACTGAAGCTTTCTTT
NA	TRBV7-9	TRBJ2-1	NA	CARSSPWGKGYEQFF	TGTGCCAGATCCTCCCCCTGGGGCAAGGGCTATGAGCAGTTCTTC
NA	TRBV4-2	TRBJ2-7	NA	CASSRSRDVEQYF	TGTGCCAGCAGCCGTTCCCGGGACGTCGAGCAGTACTTC
few	TRBV5-1	TRBJ2-1	TRBD1	CASSRDRDLNEQFF	TGCGCCAGTTCCCGGGACAGGGATTTGAATGAGCAGTTCTTC
many	TRBV12-3/TRBV12-4	TRBJ2-7	NA	CASSFGLSSYEQYF	TGTGCCAGCAGTTTCGGCCTAAGCTCCTACGAGCAGTACTTC
few	TRBV7-8	TRBJ2-5	NA	CASSLVTWTQYF	TGTGCCAGCAGCTTAGTTACGTGGACCCAGTACTTC
NA	TRBV25-1	TRBJ2-2	NA	CASSLLAQTSYSNTGELFF	TGTGCCAGCAGTTTACTGGCACAGACTTCATACTCTAACACCGGGGAGCTGTTTTTT